This T cell receptor beta chain was profiled in a study of radiotherapy plus CTLA-4 blockade in lung cancer. Overall study: Among patients, more than 15% showed objective responses, and around 30% had disease control. General study findings and limits: Reported findings show early blood T cell clone dynamics, with interferon-beta, best predicted response. Researchers report tumor-derived TCR clones expanding in blood after radiotherapy plus ipilimumab.

Remarks on this clone: Its antigen is undetermined.

The germline CDR1 and CDR2 sequences are MGHDK and SYGVNS. The CDR3 is 14 residues long. Trimming shortened V by 3 bases and J by 1 base, and 8 bases separated the two germline ends. TCRdb keeps only in-frame clones here, not all; method: immunoSEQ multiplex PCR. There are 80,000 or so clones in the sample; around 80% occur only once, and approximately 0.79% lies in the top ten. This chain connects TRBV25-1 to TRBJ2-3, with a tentative D call TRBD2 (5 bases). This specimen was peripheral blood, taken from a patient treated with radiotherapy plus ipilimumab. The sequence derives from a human donor with non-small cell lung cancer who had stable disease on radiotherapy plus ipilimumab. The CDR3 region is CASSEFSGTDTQYF. The CDR3, as DNA: TGTGCCAGCAGTGAGTTTAGCGGCACAGATACGCAGTATTTT.